This T cell receptor (beta chain) stems from a study of long-term antiretroviral therapy in people with HIV. This was the immunoSEQ v3.0 assay at survey level. Assay: immunoSEQ multiplex PCR; the TCRdb copy retains only in-frame clones and omits some. The repertoire holds about 35,000 clones, with about 94% as singletons. This clone was observed once. The CDR3 contains 18 residues. The V gene's germline CDR1 is SNHLY and CDR2 FYNNEI. J lost 1 base, V lost 7 bases, and 9 bases had no gene match. This specimen consisted of unsorted PBMCs, obtained 4.1 years after starting antiretroviral therapy. This receptor was obtained from a woman aged 50 to 60 with HIV. The chain recombines TRBV2 with TRBJ2-2; 13 bases are a match to TRBD2. The CDR3 coding sequence is TGTGCCAGCAATAGACTAGCGGGGGGTACTCAGAACACCGGGGAGCTGTTTTTT. Its translation is CASNRLAGGTQNTGELFF.